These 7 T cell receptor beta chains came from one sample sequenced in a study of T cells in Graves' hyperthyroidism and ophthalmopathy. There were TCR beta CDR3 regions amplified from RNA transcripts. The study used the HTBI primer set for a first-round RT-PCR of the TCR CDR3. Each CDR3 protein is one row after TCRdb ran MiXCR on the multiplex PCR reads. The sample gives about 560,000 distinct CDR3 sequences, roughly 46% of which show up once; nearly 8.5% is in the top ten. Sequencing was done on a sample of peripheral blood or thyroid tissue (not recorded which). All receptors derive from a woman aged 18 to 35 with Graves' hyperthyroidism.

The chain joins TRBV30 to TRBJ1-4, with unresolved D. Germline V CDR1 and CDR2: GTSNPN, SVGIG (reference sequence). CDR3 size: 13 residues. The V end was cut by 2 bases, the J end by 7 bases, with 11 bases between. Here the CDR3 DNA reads TGTGCCTGGAGTTCGGGGTTGATTGAAAAACTGTTTTTT. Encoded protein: CAWSSGLIEKLFF.

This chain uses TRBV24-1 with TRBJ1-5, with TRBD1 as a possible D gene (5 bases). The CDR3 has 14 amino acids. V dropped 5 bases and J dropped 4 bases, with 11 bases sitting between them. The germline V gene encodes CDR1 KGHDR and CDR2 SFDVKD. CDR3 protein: CATSGGWENQPQHF. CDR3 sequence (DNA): TGTGCCACCAGTGGGGGGTGGGAAAATCAGCCCCAGCATTTT.

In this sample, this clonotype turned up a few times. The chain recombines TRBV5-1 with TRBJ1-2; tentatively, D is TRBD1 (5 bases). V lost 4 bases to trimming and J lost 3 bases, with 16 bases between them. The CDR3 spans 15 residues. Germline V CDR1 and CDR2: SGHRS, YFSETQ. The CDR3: CASSTGLAVDYGYTF. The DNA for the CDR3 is TGCGCCAGCAGCACGGGACTAGCCGTGGACTATGGCTACACCTTC.

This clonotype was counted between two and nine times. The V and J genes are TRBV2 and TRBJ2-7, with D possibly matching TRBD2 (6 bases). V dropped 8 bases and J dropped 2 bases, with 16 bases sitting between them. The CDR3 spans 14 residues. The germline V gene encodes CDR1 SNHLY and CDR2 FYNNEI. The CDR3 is CASCCGEDTYEQYF. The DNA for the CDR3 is TGTGCCAGCTGTTGCGGGGAGGACACCTACGAGCAGTACTTC.

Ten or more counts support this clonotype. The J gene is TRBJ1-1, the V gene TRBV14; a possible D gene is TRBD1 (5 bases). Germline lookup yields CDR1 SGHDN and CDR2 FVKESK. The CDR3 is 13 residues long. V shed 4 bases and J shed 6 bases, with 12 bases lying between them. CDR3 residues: CASSLRPGPEAFF. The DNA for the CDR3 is TGTGCCAGCAGCCTAAGACCGGGACCTGAAGCTTTCTTT.

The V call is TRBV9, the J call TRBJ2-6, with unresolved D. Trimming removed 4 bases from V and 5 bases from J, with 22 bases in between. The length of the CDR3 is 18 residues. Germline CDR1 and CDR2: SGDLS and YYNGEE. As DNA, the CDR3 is TGTGCCAGCAGCATAGGTTTAGACTCTCGTCCCCGGGCCAACGTCCTGACTTTC. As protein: CASSIGLDSRPRANVLTF.

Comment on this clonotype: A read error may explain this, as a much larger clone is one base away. CDR3 coding DNA: TGCGCCAGCAGGCCGCTGTTGGGGCCGTGCCAAGAGACCCAGTACTTC. This gives the protein CASRPLLGPCQETQYF. The gene calls are TRBV5-8 and TRBJ2-5; D is possibly TRBD1 (5 bases). The CDR3 spans 16 residues. From germline, CDR1 is SGHTS and CDR2 YDEGEE.